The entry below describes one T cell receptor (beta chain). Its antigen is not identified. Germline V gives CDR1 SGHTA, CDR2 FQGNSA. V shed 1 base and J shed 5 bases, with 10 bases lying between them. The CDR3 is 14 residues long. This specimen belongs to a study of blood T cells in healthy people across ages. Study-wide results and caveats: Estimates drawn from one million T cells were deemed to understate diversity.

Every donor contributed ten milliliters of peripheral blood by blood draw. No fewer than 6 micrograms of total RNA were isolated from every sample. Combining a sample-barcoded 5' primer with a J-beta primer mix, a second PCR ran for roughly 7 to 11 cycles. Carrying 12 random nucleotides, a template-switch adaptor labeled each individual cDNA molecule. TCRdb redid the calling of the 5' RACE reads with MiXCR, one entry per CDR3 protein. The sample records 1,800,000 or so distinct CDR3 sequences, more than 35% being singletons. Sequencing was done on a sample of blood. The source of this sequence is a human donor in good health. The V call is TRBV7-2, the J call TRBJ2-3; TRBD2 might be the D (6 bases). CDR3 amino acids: CASSLVVGGDTQYF. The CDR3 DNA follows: TGTGCCAGCAGCTTAGTGGTGGGAGGAGATACGCAGTATTTT.